This passage covers 8 T cell receptor beta chains from one sample sequenced in a study of human T cells and chemical hapten exposure. TCRdb processed the RACE reads anew with MiXCR; each CDR3 protein has one entry. This repertoire shows around 75,000 distinct CDR3 sequences, about 10% found once; its top ten account for 3% to 4%. The time point was: patch test 1, 2 weeks after DPC sensitization. Specified treatment: therapeutic diphenylcyclopropenone sensitization with weekly scalp DPC. The sequencing here drew on whole blood, taken in connection with sensitization to the hapten diphenylcyclopropenone (DPC). The receptor source for this set is a woman aged 55-69 years with alopecia areata. Some clones in this sample may be carry-over from other donors' samples.

This clonotype showed up many times. The chain employs TRBV28 and TRBJ1-5; a weak D match, TRBD1 (6 bases). Germline values: CDR1 MDHEN, CDR2 SYDVKM. This CDR3 has 15 amino acids. V was trimmed by 3 bases and J by 0 bases, leaving 9 bases between them. CDR3 sequence: CASSFGGASNQPQHF. The CDR3 DNA is TGTGCCAGCAGTTTCGGGGGGGCTAGCAATCAGCCCCAGCATTTT.

The chain is built from TRBV19 and TRBJ2-3, with 8 bases that match TRBD1. From germline, CDR1 is LNHDA and CDR2 SQIVND (reference sequence). The CDR3 sequence is 15 residues long. The ends lost 7 bases at V and 1 base at J; junction bases unmatched: 7. The CDR3 loop is CASNRPGQGTDTQYF. CDR3 DNA sequence: TGTGCCAGTAACCGGCCGGGACAGGGCACAGATACGCAGTATTTT.

This chain joins TRBV29-1 and TRBJ1-2, with TRBD1 matching over 7 bases. CDR1 and CDR2 (germline): SQVTM, ANQGSEA. With V trimmed by 3 bases and J by 8 bases, 9 bases remained unmatched. The CDR3 is made up of 13 amino acids. CDR3 sequence reads: CSVDRDREAGYTF. Here the CDR3 DNA reads TGCAGCGTTGACCGAGACAGGGAGGCGGGCTACACCTTC. Combining the CDR3 with reference TRBV29-1 and TRBJ1-2 gives the whole variable domain SAVISQKPSRDICQRGTSLTIQCQVDSQVTMMFWYRQQPGQSLTLIATANQGSEATYESGFVIDKFPISRPNLTFSTLTVSNMSPEDSSIYLCSVDRDREAGYTFGSGTRLTVV.

There are many counts of this clonotype. The chain joins TRBV5-1 to TRBJ2-2; maybe TRBD2 (6 bases). V lost 1 base, J lost 4 bases, and 11 bases lay in between. Germline CDR1 reads SGHRS; CDR2 reads YFSETQ. The CDR3 has 15 amino acids. CDR3 sequence reads: CASSLWRGSTGELFF. The CDR3 DNA follows: TGCGCCAGCAGCTTGTGGAGGGGATCCACCGGGGAGCTGTTTTTT.

The genes are TRBV7-2 and TRBJ2-5, with 8 bases identical to TRBD2. The CDR3 length is 12 residues. The germline V gene has CDR1 SGHTA and CDR2 FQGNSA. The V gene end was trimmed by 1 base and the J gene end by 12 bases; junction bases not matched to a gene: 4. In nucleotides, the CDR3 is TGTGCCAGCAGCTTAGAGGCGGGGGGAAAGTACTTC. Its translation is CASSLEAGGKYF.

In this sample, this clonotype turned up a few times. The chain has TRBV9 and TRBJ2-2; D gene unclear. The V end lost 2 bases, the J end lost 0 bases, and 17 bases lay between the germline ends. Germline assignment: CDR1 SGDLS and CDR2 YYNGEE. This CDR3 is built from 18 residues. CDR3 in DNA: TGTGCCAGCAGCGTTACCCCCCTGTACATCGCGAACACCGGGGAGCTGTTTTTT. Protein: CASSVTPLYIANTGELFF.

The chain links TRBV4-2 to TRBJ2-2; 8 bases line up with TRBD2. The length of the CDR3 is 16 residues. Germline-derived CDR1 and CDR2 are LGHNA and YNFKEQ. The J segment lost 4 bases and the V segment lost 1 base, leaving 5 bases of the junction unmatched. This CDR3 is CASSQAGGAPTGELFF. CDR3 coding DNA: TGTGCCAGCAGCCAAGCCGGGGGGGCCCCCACCGGGGAGCTGTTTTTT.

This clonotype was counted a few times. The J gene is TRBJ1-2, the V gene TRBV29-1; D ambiguous. Germline CDR1 reads SQVTM; CDR2 reads ANQGSEA. CDR3 size: 10 residues. V lost 5 bases to trimming and J lost 1 base, with 2 bases between them. The CDR3 reads CSVRNYGYTF. CDR3 DNA sequence: TGCAGCGTTCGTAACTATGGCTACACCTTC. Combining the CDR3 with reference TRBV29-1 and TRBJ1-2 gives the whole variable domain SAVISQKPSRDICQRGTSLTIQCQVDSQVTMMFWYRQQPGQSLTLIATANQGSEATYESGFVIDKFPISRPNLTFSTLTVSNMSPEDSSIYLCSVRNYGYTFGSGTRLTVV.